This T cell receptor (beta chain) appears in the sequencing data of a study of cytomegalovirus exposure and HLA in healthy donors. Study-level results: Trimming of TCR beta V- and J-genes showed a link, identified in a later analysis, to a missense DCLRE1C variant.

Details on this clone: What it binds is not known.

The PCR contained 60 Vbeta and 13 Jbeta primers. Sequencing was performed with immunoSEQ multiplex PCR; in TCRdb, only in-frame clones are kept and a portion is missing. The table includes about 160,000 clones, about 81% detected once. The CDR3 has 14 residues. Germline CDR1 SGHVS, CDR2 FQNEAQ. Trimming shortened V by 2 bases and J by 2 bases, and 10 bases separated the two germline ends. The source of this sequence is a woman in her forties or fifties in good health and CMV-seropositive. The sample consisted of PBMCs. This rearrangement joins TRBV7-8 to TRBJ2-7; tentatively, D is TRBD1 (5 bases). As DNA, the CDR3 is TGTGCCAGCAGCTTAACCGCAGGGACCTACGAGCAGTACTTC. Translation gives CASSLTAGTYEQYF.